The 22 T cell receptor beta chains below were found in one sample sequenced in a study of blood T cell repertoires in COVID-19. Clones were sequenced by immunoSEQ multiplex PCR, and TCRdb holds only the in-frame ones, with some missing. The sample includes 200,000 or so clones, around 89% of them seen just once. Sample: PBMCs or T cells enriched from blood (not recorded which). The receptors come from a woman younger than 35 in a cohort exposed to, infected with or recovered from COVID-19 (not recorded which).

The V call is TRBV10-2, the J call TRBJ1-4, with 9 bases aligning to TRBD1. The germline V gene encodes CDR1 WSHSY and CDR2 SAAADI. V lost 4 bases and J lost 6; bases outside the gene matches: 3. There are 14 residues in the CDR3. The CDR3 DNA follows: TGCGCCAGCAGTGGGACAGGGGAGGATGAAAAACTGTTTTTT. Protein product: CASSGTGEDEKLFF.

V and J are TRBV28 and TRBJ2-7; weak D call: TRBD2 (5 bases). This CDR3 spans 12 amino acids. Germline CDR1 MDHEN, CDR2 SYDVKM. Trimming took 8 bases from V and 2 from J, leaving 10 bases between them. CDR3 region: CASGTGTYEQYF. Here the CDR3 DNA reads TGTGCCAGCGGAACGGGGACCTACGAGCAGTACTTC.

This chain joins TRBV29-1 and TRBJ1-4; D uncertain. This CDR3 spans 13 amino acids. Deletions cut 2 bases from V and 5 bases from J, with 9 bases between. Germline loops: CDR1 SQVTM, CDR2 ANQGSEA. CDR3 residues: CSVERLQNEKLFF. The DNA of the CDR3 is TGCAGCGTTGAACGGTTACAGAATGAAAAACTGTTTTTT.

V and J are TRBV19 and TRBJ2-3, with D possibly being TRBD2 (6 bases). Germline loops: CDR1 LNHDA, CDR2 SQIVND (reference sequence). This CDR3 contains 14 residues. The V end lost 2 bases, the J end lost 4 bases, and 10 bases lay between the germline ends. CDR3 coding DNA: TGTGCCAGTAGTATAACGGGAGACCCAGATACGCAGTATTTT. Encoded protein: CASSITGDPDTQYF.

The V and J genes are TRBV7-9 and TRBJ2-1; 7 nucleotides align to TRBD2. Unmatched junction bases numbered 15, after V lost 2 bases and J lost 5 bases. This CDR3 region has 18 residues. In germline, CDR1 is SEHNR, CDR2 FQNEAQ (reference sequence). This CDR3 reads CASSLREGTTLVNNEQFF. CDR3 in DNA: TGTGCCAGCAGCTTAAGAGAAGGGACTACCCTCGTAAACAATGAGCAGTTCTTC.

J is TRBJ1-2 and V is TRBV6-5; D unclear. CDR1 MNHEY and CDR2 SVGAGI come from the germline V gene. Trimming took off 0 bases at V and 0 bases at J, with 8 bases between the two ends. The CDR3 loop spans 15 amino acids. In DNA, the CDR3 is TGTGCCAGCAGTTACTCGCGGTTTGCTAACTATGGCTACACCTTC. Translating it yields CASSYSRFANYGYTF.

This chain connects TRBV6-5 to TRBJ1-1, with 10 bases lining up with TRBD1. Germline V lookup: CDR1 MNHEY, CDR2 SVGAGI. This CDR3 has 15 residues. The junction had 5 bases not matched to a gene; V was cut back by 4 bases and J by 3 bases. CDR3 protein: CASSSPGTGDTEAFF. The DNA for the CDR3 is TGTGCCAGCAGTTCTCCTGGGACAGGGGACACTGAAGCTTTCTTT.

The chain is built from TRBV7-2 and TRBJ1-3, with TRBD1 as a possible D gene (5 bases). The CDR3 is 15 amino acids. V lost 4 bases and J 0 bases, leaving 10 bases between the germline ends. CDR1 and CDR2 from the germline V gene are SGHTA and FQGNSA. Here the CDR3 DNA reads TGTGCCAGCAGCTCACAGGTCCCCTCTGGAAACACCATATATTTT. It translates to CASSSQVPSGNTIYF.

The J gene is TRBJ2-2, the V gene TRBV6-1; TRBD1 matches at 8 bases. The V segment lost 2 bases and the J segment 3 bases; nucleotides outside the gene matches: 5. The germline CDR1 and CDR2 sequences are MNHNS and SASEGT. The CDR3 is made up of 16 amino acids. The DNA for the CDR3 is TGTGCCAGCAGTGAAACCCAGGGGGCGTACACCGGGGAGCTGTTTTTT. Its protein product is CASSETQGAYTGELFF.

The rearrangement links TRBV2 to TRBJ2-7; D may be TRBD1 (6 bases). Germline CDR1 reads SNHLY; CDR2 reads FYNNEI. The CDR3 covers 14 residues. V shed 9 bases and J shed 4 bases, with 19 bases lying between them. The CDR3 spells CARPIWDTFYEQYF. CDR3 sequence (DNA): TGTGCCAGACCTATTTGGGACACCTTTTACGAGCAGTACTTC.

The rearrangement uses TRBV19 and TRBJ1-5; 9 bases line up with TRBD1. Germline lookup yields CDR1 LNHDA and CDR2 SQIVND (reference sequence). This CDR3 region has 16 residues. V lost 9 bases to trimming and J lost 4 bases; unmatched junction nucleotides: 13. The DNA of the CDR3 is TGTGCCAGCCAAAAAAAAGGGGACAGGGAGAATCAGCCCCAGCATTTT. It is translated as CASQKKGDRENQPQHF.

The chain uses TRBV28 and TRBJ1-2; D is possibly TRBD1 (5 bases). From germline, CDR1 is MDHEN and CDR2 SYDVKM. Trimming removed 3 bases at V and 5 bases at J, with 13 bases between. The CDR3 totals 14 residues. CDR3 sequence: CASSLTATSYGYTF. DNA for the CDR3: TGTGCCAGCAGTTTGACAGCCACCTCTTATGGCTACACCTTC.

The chain links TRBV5-4 to TRBJ2-5; TRBD1 matches 7 bases. Germline CDR1 and CDR2: SGHNT and YYREEE (reference sequence). Trimming took 6 bases from V and 5 from J; bases not matched to a gene: 10. The CDR3 is made up of 14 amino acids. The DNA of the CDR3 is TGTGCCAGCACCGGAGAGGGGGCAAGGGAGACCCAGTACTTC. It translates to CASTGEGARETQYF.

The genes are TRBV30 and TRBJ1-3; the match to TRBD1 covers 8 bases. The CDR3 contains 12 residues. CDR1 is GTSNPN and CDR2 is SVGIG in the germline V gene (reference sequence). Germline trimming cut 8 bases from V and 7 bases from J; bases unmatched to any gene: 7. The DNA for the CDR3 is TGTGCCCAGACAGGGGCTTGGAACACCATATATTTT. The encoded protein is CAQTGAWNTIYF.

The gene calls are TRBV5-4 and TRBJ2-3; TRBD2 aligns across 14 bases. CDR1 is SGHNT and CDR2 is YYREEE in the germline V gene (reference sequence). This CDR3 has 19 residues. Trimming took 3 bases from V and 1 from J; bases not matched to a gene: 10. Here the CDR3 reads CASSSGLAGGTWGTDTQYF. For the CDR3, the DNA is TGTGCCAGCAGCTCCGGACTAGCGGGAGGAACTTGGGGCACAGATACGCAGTATTTT.

The CDR3 DNA reads as TGCGCCAGCAGCCACCACAGCGGGGGCTCATACAATGAGCAGTTCTTC. Translating it yields CASSHHSGGSYNEQFF. The chain recombines TRBV4-1 with TRBJ2-1; 8 bases are a match to TRBD2. The length of the CDR3 is 16 residues. The germline V gene has CDR1 MGHRA and CDR2 YSYEKL. Trimming cost V 3 bases and J 4 bases; bases outside gene matches: 8.

V gene TRBV6-6 combines with J gene TRBJ2-6; D remains unclear. Trimming took off 7 bases at V and 1 base at J, with 5 bases between the two ends. CDR1 MNHNY and CDR2 SVGAGI come from the germline V gene (reference sequence). The CDR3 extends over 13 amino acids. The CDR3 sequence: CASITSGANVLTF. CDR3 DNA sequence: TGTGCCAGCATTACTTCTGGGGCCAACGTCCTGACTTTC.

CDR3 DNA: TGTGCCAGCAGTGATCTAACCATGAAGGAAAAACTGTTTTTT. This translates into CASSDLTMKEKLFF. J is TRBJ1-4 and V is TRBV2, with D unclear. The CDR3 sequence is 14 residues long. V dropped 3 bases and J dropped 8 bases, with 13 bases sitting between them. The germline gives CDR1 SNHLY, CDR2 FYNNEI. Looking up the rest from reference TRBV2 and TRBJ1-4 gives the full variable domain: EPEVTQTPSHQVTQMGQEVILRCVPISNHLYFYWYRQILGQKVEFLVSFYNNEISEKSEIFDDQFSVERPDGSNFTLKIRSTKLEDSAMYFCASSDLTMKEKLFFGSGTQLSVL.

The V gene is TRBV5-1, the J gene TRBJ2-2, with 9 bases matching TRBD1. The germline CDR1 and CDR2 sequences are SGHRS and YFSETQ. V shed 4 bases, J shed 3 bases, and the junction held 4 bases outside the gene matches. This CDR3 contains 15 residues. In nucleotides, the CDR3 is TGCGCCAGCAGCCCGACAGGGGGGTACACCGGGGAGCTGTTTTTT. Translating it yields CASSPTGGYTGELFF.

The gene calls are TRBV7-9 and TRBJ2-7; 9 bases are shared with TRBD1. With V trimmed by 4 bases and J by 2 bases, 3 bases remained unmatched. The CDR3 extends over 14 amino acids. Germline V gene lookup returns CDR1 SEHNR and CDR2 FQNEAQ (reference sequence). The CDR3 loop is CASSSDRGTYEQYF. As DNA, the CDR3 is TGTGCCAGCAGCTCGGACAGGGGAACCTACGAGCAGTACTTC.

The chain couples TRBV4-1 to TRBJ1-4, with D unclear. The germline V and J ends were trimmed by 1 base and 0 bases, with 6 bases remaining between them. Germline lookup yields CDR1 MGHRA and CDR2 YSYEKL. The CDR3 is 15 residues long. CDR3 amino acids: CASSQAAATNEKLFF. The CDR3 DNA reads as TGCGCCAGCAGCCAAGCTGCAGCAACTAATGAAAAACTGTTTTTT.

V is TRBV13 and J is TRBJ1-1, with D tentatively TRBD1 (6 bases). The germline CDR1 and CDR2 sequences are PRHDT and FYEKMQ (reference sequence). The CDR3 runs to 13 residues. Trimming shortened V by 2 bases and J by 5 bases, and 9 bases separated the two germline ends. The DNA for the CDR3 is TGTGCCAGCAGCTTATTCAGGGGAACTGAAGCTTTCTTT. Translating it yields CASSLFRGTEAFF.